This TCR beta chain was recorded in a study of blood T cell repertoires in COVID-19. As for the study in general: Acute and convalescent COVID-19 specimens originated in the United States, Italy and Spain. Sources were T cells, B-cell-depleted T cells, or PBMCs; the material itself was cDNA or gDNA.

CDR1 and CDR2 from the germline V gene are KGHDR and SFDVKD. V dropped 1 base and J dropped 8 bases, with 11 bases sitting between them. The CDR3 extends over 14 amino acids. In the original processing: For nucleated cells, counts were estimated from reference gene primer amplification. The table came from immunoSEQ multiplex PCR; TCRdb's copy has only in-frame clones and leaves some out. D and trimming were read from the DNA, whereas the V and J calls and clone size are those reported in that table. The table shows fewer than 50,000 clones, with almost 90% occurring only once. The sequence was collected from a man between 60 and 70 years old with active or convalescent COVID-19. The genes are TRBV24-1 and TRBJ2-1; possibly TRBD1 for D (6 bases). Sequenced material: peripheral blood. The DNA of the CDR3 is TGTGCCACCAGTGATTTACAGGGTCTGCATGAGCAGTTCTTC. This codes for CATSDLQGLHEQFF.